One and the same sample provided the 20 T cell receptor beta chains below, sequenced in a study of molecular identifiers for immune sequencing clone quantification. One entry per CDR3 protein results from TCRdb running MiXCR on the PCR reads. This sample has 85,000 to 100,000 distinct CDR3 sequences; roughly 21% occur once, and the top ten carry 1% to 1.2%. The specimen was naive CD8+ T cells from blood, with Jurkat cell RNA spiked in. The subset: FACS-sorted CD8+CD4-CCR7+CD45RA+ naive T cells. The receptors here all came from a human donor in good health. Some libraries in this study had Jurkat cell RNA spiked in.

This clonotype was observed a single time. The rearrangement joins TRBV2 to TRBJ2-7; weak D call: TRBD2 (5 bases). The V and J ends lost 6 bases and 0 bases respectively, with 12 bases between them. CDR3 size: 14 residues. Per germline, CDR1 SNHLY and CDR2 FYNNEI. CDR3 sequence reads: CASSEASSSYEQYF. In nucleotides, the CDR3 is TGTGCCAGCAGCGAGGCTAGCTCCTCCTACGAGCAGTACTTC.

This clonotype was picked up a small number of times. This sequence joins TRBV28 and TRBJ2-7, with D perhaps matching TRBD1 (6 bases). V gave up 5 bases and J gave up 6 bases, with 14 bases separating them. Germline CDR1 reads MDHEN; CDR2 reads SYDVKM. The CDR3 is made up of 13 amino acids. The CDR3: CASSVQGKGEQYF. CDR3 in DNA: TGTGCCAGCAGTGTCCAGGGGAAGGGCGAGCAGTACTTC.

This clonotype was counted ten times or more. The rearrangement joins TRBV7-9 to TRBJ1-4, with 7 bases aligning to TRBD1. This CDR3 is built from 15 residues. Trimming at V came to 4 bases and at J to 4 bases, leaving 6 bases not matched to a gene. Germline CDR1 SEHNR, CDR2 FQNEAQ (reference sequence). CDR3 bases: TGTGCCAGCAGCTCAACACGACAGGGTAATGAAAAACTGTTTTTT. Protein: CASSSTRQGNEKLFF.

This clonotype has a count of ten or more. The CDR3 spells CASSQDRTEAGVYEQYF. The CDR3 bases are TGTGCCAGCAGCCAAGATCGAACCGAAGCGGGAGTGTACGAGCAGTACTTC. The genes are TRBV4-2 and TRBJ2-7, with TRBD2 matching 8 bases. Germline CDR1 LGHNA, CDR2 YNFKEQ. V was pared by 0 bases and J by 4 bases, with 11 bases of the junction left unmatched. This CDR3 is built from 17 residues.

The chain links TRBV4-3 to TRBJ1-2; 11 bases align to TRBD1. The CDR3 loop spans 15 amino acids. Germline values: CDR1 LGHNA, CDR2 YSLEER. V shed 4 bases, J shed 4 bases, and the junction held 5 bases outside the gene matches. The DNA of the CDR3 is TGCGCCAGCAGCCTGGGACAGGGGGTCGGCTATGGCTACACCTTC. This encodes CASSLGQGVGYGYTF.

Regarding this clonotype: This may come from a read error, since a much larger clone is one base off. The J gene is TRBJ1-1, the V gene TRBV5-5, with D hard to call. Trimming pared 4 bases from V and 12 bases from J, leaving 31 bases between. The length of the CDR3 is 17 residues. CDR1 is SGHKS and CDR2 is YYEKEE in the germline V gene (reference sequence). CDR3 coding DNA: TGTGCCAGCAGCGCCAGACAACCTTTCCCGAGATCCGCGCTGCCTTTCTTT. This codes for CASSARQPFPRSALPFF. Using reference TRBV5-5 and TRBJ1-1 for the parts outside the CDR3, the full variable domain is DAGVTQSPTHLIKTRGQQVTLRCSPISGHKSVSWYQQVLGQGPQFIFQYYEKEERGRGNFPDRFSARQFPNYSSELNVNALLLGDSALYLCASSARQPFPRSALPFFGQGTRLTVV.

This clonotype was observed a handful of times. The V gene is TRBV7-2, the J gene TRBJ2-7, with D possibly being TRBD1 or TRBD2 (5 bases each). The V end lost 0 bases, the J end lost 5 bases, and 11 bases lay between the germline ends. CDR3 length equals 14 residues. In germline, CDR1 is SGHTA, CDR2 FQGNSA. The CDR3 DNA follows: TGTGCCAGCAGCTTAGCACTAGGGACGGACGAGCAGTACTTC. This encodes CASSLALGTDEQYF.

Worth noting for this clonotype: This clone may be a read error of a much larger clone one base away. This rearrangement joins TRBV4-3 to TRBJ2-7; D is undetermined. The germline V gene encodes CDR1 LGHNA and CDR2 YSLEER. The CDR3 contains 14 residues. With 3 bases removed from V and 0 bases from J, the gap between germline ends came to 9 bases. CDR3 sequence: CASSQDPSSYEQYF. In nucleotides, the CDR3 is TGCGCCAGCAGCCAGGACCCAAGCTCCTACGAGCAGTACTTC.

Many counts were recorded for this clonotype. The chain combines TRBV9 with TRBJ2-7; 14 bases are a match to TRBD2. The CDR3 contains 16 residues. The junction had 7 bases not matched to a gene; V was cut back by 4 bases and J by 4 bases. Germline lookup yields CDR1 SGDLS and CDR2 YYNGEE. CDR3 sequence: CASSPGTSGSLYEQYF. The DNA for the CDR3 is TGTGCCAGCAGCCCCGGGACTAGCGGGAGTTTATACGAGCAGTACTTC.

This sequence joins TRBV6-1 and TRBJ1-2; weak D call: TRBD1 (5 bases). Germline loops: CDR1 MNHNS, CDR2 SASEGT. The CDR3 is made up of 15 amino acids. V dropped 10 bases and J dropped 0 bases, with 18 bases sitting between them. CDR3 amino acids: CATGKTVTANYGYTF. The CDR3 DNA sequence: TGTGCCACCGGAAAAACAGTGACAGCTAACTATGGCTACACCTTC.

Regarding this clonotype: A read error may explain this, as a much larger clone is one base away. The V and J genes are TRBV5-1 and TRBJ2-7; D uncertain. V was shortened by 4 bases and J by 1 base, with 9 bases between the two germline ends. The germline V gene has CDR1 SGHRS and CDR2 YFSETQ. The CDR3 loop spans 13 amino acids. This CDR3 is CASSPGISYEQYF. The CDR3 region has the DNA TGCGCCAGCAGCCCGGGCATTTCCTACGAGCAGTACTTC.

In this sample, this clonotype turned up many times. The rearrangement uses TRBV29-1 and TRBJ2-7; 7 bases are a match to TRBD1. Per the germline V gene, CDR1 is SQVTM and CDR2 is ANQGSEA. With V trimmed by 6 bases and J by 1 base, 3 bases remained unmatched. The CDR3 sequence is 12 residues long. CDR3 bases: TGCAGCGTAAGACAGGGATCCTACGAGCAGTACTTC. Its protein is CSVRQGSYEQYF.

This clonotype was observed a handful of times. The chain recombines TRBV11-2 with TRBJ2-5; perhaps TRBD1 as D (5 bases). This CDR3 is 14 amino acids long. Deletions cut 4 bases from V and 2 bases from J, with 11 bases between. Germline CDR1 reads SGHAT; CDR2 reads FQNNGV. The CDR3 DNA follows: TGTGCCAGCAGCTCGACAGAAGAACAAGAGACCCAGTACTTC. Translation gives CASSSTEEQETQYF.

This clonotype was detected many times. The chain recombines TRBV4-1 with TRBJ2-7, with TRBD2 matching over 7 bases. CDR3 length: 14 amino acids. Germline trimming cut 1 base from V and 2 bases from J; bases unmatched to any gene: 2. Germline V gene lookup returns CDR1 MGHRA and CDR2 YSYEKL. The CDR3: CASSQGLAPYEQYF. The CDR3, as DNA: TGCGCCAGCAGCCAAGGACTAGCCCCCTACGAGCAGTACTTC.

This clonotype was detected ten times or more. The rearrangement uses TRBV30 and TRBJ2-5, with unresolved D. V was cut by 0 bases and J by 6 bases, with 11 bases left in between. The CDR3 consists of 13 residues. Germline V gives CDR1 GTSNPN, CDR2 SVGIG (reference sequence). The CDR3 reads CAWSVRLEKTQYF. The CDR3 DNA is TGTGCCTGGAGTGTACGCCTCGAGAAGACCCAGTACTTC.

This clonotype was observed many times. V usage is TRBV7-9 and J usage is TRBJ2-3; D not certain. The CDR3 runs 13 residues. The V and J ends lost 5 bases and 1 base respectively, with 7 bases between them. Per germline, CDR1 SEHNR and CDR2 FQNEAQ (reference sequence). The CDR3 DNA reads as TGTGCCAGCAGCCCCGCCCGCACAGATACGCAGTATTTT. Translation: CASSPARTDTQYF.

V is TRBV5-6 and J is TRBJ2-5; D ambiguous. Trimming removed 2 bases at V and 2 bases at J, with 7 bases between. The CDR3 runs to 13 residues. The germline V gene encodes CDR1 SGHDT and CDR2 YYEEEE. Here the CDR3 DNA reads TGTGCCAGCAGCTTAGGTGCGCAAGAGACCCAGTACTTC. Protein: CASSLGAQETQYF.

This clonotype showed up just a few times. The chain joins TRBV4-3 to TRBJ2-7; 10 bases are a match to TRBD2. Germline V gene lookup returns CDR1 LGHNA and CDR2 YSLEER. V gave up 0 bases and J gave up 3 bases; unmatched junction bases: 11. The length of the CDR3 is 18 residues. The CDR3 is CASSQEQFRLAGDYEQYF. CDR3 sequence (DNA): TGCGCCAGCAGCCAAGAACAATTTCGGCTAGCGGGGGACTACGAGCAGTACTTC.

The rearrangement joins TRBV10-3 to TRBJ2-5; 7 nucleotides agree with TRBD2. This CDR3 has 16 residues. After removal of 2 bases from V and 2 bases from J, the junction contained 8 bases not matched to a gene. From germline, CDR1 is ENHRY and CDR2 SYGVKD. The CDR3 loop reads CAISEEGLAAQETQYF. CDR3 coding DNA: TGTGCCATCAGTGAGGAAGGGCTAGCGGCTCAAGAGACCCAGTACTTC.

In this sample, this clonotype turned up many times. V usage is TRBV5-4 and J usage is TRBJ2-7; D assignment may be TRBD1 or TRBD2 (5 bases each). This CDR3 contains 13 residues. V was cut by 10 bases and J by 5 bases, with 19 bases left in between. The V gene's germline CDR1 is SGHNT and CDR2 YYREEE (reference sequence). The CDR3 is CAATRDWGHEQYF. The CDR3 DNA sequence: TGTGCCGCCACGCGCGATTGGGGACACGAGCAGTACTTC.